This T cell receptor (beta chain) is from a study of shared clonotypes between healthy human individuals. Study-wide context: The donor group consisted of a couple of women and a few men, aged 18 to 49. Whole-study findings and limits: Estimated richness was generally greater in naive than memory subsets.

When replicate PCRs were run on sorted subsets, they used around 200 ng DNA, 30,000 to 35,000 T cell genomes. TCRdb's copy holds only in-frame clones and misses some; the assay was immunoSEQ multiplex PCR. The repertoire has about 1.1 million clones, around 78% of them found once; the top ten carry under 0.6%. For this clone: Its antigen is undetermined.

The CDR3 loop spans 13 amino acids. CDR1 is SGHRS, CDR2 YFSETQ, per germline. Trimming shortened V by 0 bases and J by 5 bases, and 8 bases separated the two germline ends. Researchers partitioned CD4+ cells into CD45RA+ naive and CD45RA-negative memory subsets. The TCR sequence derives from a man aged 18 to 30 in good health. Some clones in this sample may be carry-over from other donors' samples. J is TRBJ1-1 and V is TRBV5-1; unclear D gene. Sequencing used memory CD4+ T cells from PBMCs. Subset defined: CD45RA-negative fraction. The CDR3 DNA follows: TGCGCCAGCAGCTTGGAGTTGGGGACTGAAGCTTTCTTT. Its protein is CASSLELGTEAFF.